The entry that follows covers one T cell receptor beta chain sequence. The antigen is undetermined. The entry originates in a study of tumor-infiltrating lymphocytes in localized non-small cell lung cancer. Study details: Several tumor histologies, both smoking statuses, and some post-neoadjuvant chemotherapy samples were included.

Clones were read by immunoSEQ multiplex PCR, and TCRdb kept only the in-frame ones, dropping some. In the table there are approximately 10,000 clones, 55% to 75% of which are singletons. Regarding the study as a whole: Tumors had more T cell infiltration than uninvolved lung, per TCRbeta sequencing and CD3 counts. Available tissue quantity limited TCR sequencing to a patient subset. Different pieces of the same tissue went to different assays, confounding technical variation with intratumor heterogeneity.

The sequence was obtained from a human donor with non-small cell lung cancer. The sample consisted of uninvolved lung tissue not adjacent to the tumor.

Written as DNA, the CDR3 is TGTGCCAGCAACAGGGGGGATGGCTACGAGCAGTACTTC. Its protein is CASNRGDGYEQYF. This chain uses TRBV5-4 with TRBJ2-7; the match to TRBD1 covers 8 bases. Unmatched junction bases numbered 5, after V lost 6 bases and J lost 3 bases. CDR1 is SGHNT and CDR2 is YYREEE in the germline V gene (reference sequence). The CDR3 is 13 amino acids.